The sequence of this T cell receptor (beta chain) was determined in a study of control samples from healthy donors and cancer patients. Method: immunoSEQ multiplex PCR; TCRdb's copy keeps in-frame clones and lacks some. The table records 61,000 or so clones, 90% of them present only once. CDR3 length: 14 amino acids. Between the trimmed V and J ends, which lost 5 bases and 5 bases, there was a span of 12 bases. The germline V gene encodes CDR1 SEHNR and CDR2 FQNEAQ (reference sequence). This clone occurred once. The clonotype was recovered from a man between 60 and 75 years old with colorectal cancer. Sequenced material: PBMCs. The J gene is TRBJ2-2, the V gene TRBV7-9; TRBD1 is a possible D gene (6 bases). CDR3 coding DNA: TGTGCCAGCAGCCCAGGGGTCCGGACCGGGGAGCTGTTTTTT. Translating gives CASSPGVRTGELFF.